This TCR beta chain comes out of a study of Ad26.COV2.S vaccination and SARS-CoV-2 variants. Study details: Donor joined the COV1001 Ad26.COV2.S trial arm. Intramuscular Ad26.COV2.S doses were given once or twice, 56 days apart.

The CDR3 covers 13 residues. With 0 bases removed from V and 8 bases from J, the gap between germline ends came to 7 bases. CDR1 is MNHNS and CDR2 is SASEGT in the germline V gene. The table came from immunoSEQ multiplex PCR; TCRdb's copy has only in-frame clones and leaves some out. The sample has hundreds of thousands of clones; about 87% are singletons. Treatment noted: some 20 received Ad26.COV2.S at low or high dose, single or two shots; about 5 received placebo; per-sample allocation not given. Specimens were obtained on day 63 following the first vaccine or placebo injection. Donation came from an adult in Boston who was aged 18-55 years. The study used a vaccine consisting of an Ad26 vector that expressed Wuhan-strain SARS-CoV-2 spike. This clone was seen once.

This TCR was recovered from a person aged 18-60 years who received the Ad26.COV2.S COVID-19 vaccine or a placebo. The rearrangement links TRBV6-1 to TRBJ1-4; D remains ambiguous. Sequences were derived from peripheral blood, sampled in a trial of Ad26.COV2.S vaccine versus placebo. The CDR3 spells CASSEASEEKLFF. The DNA for the CDR3 is TGTGCCAGCAGTGAAGCGTCAGAAGAAAAACTGTTTTTT.